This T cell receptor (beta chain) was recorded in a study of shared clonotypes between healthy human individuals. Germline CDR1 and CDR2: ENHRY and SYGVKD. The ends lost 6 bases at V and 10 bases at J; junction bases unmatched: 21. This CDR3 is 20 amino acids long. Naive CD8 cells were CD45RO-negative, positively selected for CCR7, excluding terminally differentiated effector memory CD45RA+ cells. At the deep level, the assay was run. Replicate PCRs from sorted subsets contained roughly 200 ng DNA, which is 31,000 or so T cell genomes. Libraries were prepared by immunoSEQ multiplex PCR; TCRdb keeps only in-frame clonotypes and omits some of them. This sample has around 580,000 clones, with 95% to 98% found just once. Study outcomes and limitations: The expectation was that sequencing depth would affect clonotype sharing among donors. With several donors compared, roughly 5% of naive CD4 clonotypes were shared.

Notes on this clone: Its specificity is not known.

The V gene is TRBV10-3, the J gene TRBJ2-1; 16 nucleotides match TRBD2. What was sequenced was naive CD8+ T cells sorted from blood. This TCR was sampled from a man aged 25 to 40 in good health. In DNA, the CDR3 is TGTGCCATCAGCGGTCCGTCTGACCACGTGGGACTAGCGGGAGGGGGGGAGCAGTTCTTC. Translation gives CAISGPSDHVGLAGGGEQFF.